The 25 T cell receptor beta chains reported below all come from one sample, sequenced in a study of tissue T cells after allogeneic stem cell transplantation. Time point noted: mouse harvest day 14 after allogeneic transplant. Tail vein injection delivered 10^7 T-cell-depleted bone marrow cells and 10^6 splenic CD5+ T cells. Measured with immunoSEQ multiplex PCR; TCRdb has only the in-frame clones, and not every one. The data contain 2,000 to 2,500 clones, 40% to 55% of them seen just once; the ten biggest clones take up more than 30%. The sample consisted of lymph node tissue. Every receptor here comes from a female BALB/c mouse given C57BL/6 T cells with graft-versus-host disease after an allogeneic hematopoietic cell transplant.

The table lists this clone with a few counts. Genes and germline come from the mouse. CDR3 region: CSSSLQGNSDYTF. The sequenced part of the CDR3 DNA is TGCTCCAGCAGTCTTCAGGGGAACTCCGACTACACC. The chain couples TRBV23 to TRBJ1-2; TRBD1, the table's D call, was not compared with the DNA. The CDR3 is cut off 1 residue early in the read; its end comes from the germline J gene. The CDR3 contains 13 residues. Per the germline V gene, CDR1 is KGHTA and CDR2 is FQNQQP.

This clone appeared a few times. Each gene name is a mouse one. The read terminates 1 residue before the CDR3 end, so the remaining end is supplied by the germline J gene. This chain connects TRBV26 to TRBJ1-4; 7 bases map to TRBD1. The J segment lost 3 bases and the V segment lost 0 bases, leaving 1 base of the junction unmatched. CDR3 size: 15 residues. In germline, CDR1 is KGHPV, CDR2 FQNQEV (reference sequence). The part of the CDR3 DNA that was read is TGTGCCAGCAGTCTGTCACAGGGGACCAACGAAAGATTATTT. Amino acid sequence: CASSLSQGTNERLF. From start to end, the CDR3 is CASSLSQGTNERLFF.

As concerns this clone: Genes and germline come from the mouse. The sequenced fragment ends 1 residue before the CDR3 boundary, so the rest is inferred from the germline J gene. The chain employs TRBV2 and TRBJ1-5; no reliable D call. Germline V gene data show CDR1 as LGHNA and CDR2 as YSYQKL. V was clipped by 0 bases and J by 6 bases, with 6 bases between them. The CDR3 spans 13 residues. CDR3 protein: CASSQEWAQAPLF. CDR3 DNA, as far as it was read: TGTGCCAGCAGCCAAGAGTGGGCCCAGGCTCCGCTT. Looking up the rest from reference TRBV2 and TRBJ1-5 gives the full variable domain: DPKIIQKPKYLVAVTGSEKILICEQYLGHNAMYWYRQSAKKPLEFMFSYSYQKLMDNQTASSRFQPQSSKKNHLDLQITALKPDDSATYFCASSQEWAQAPLFGEGTRLSVL.

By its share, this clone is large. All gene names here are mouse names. CDR3 bases read: TGTGCCAGCTCTCACGACTGGGGGGGATCTAGTGCAGAAACGCTGTAT. Protein: CASSHDWGGSSAETLY. The CDR3 as a whole reads CASSHDWGGSSAETLYF. The chain combines TRBV12-2 with TRBJ2-3, with 11 nucleotides matching TRBD2. The read ends 1 residue before the CDR3 terminus; that terminus is restored from the germline J gene. Trimming removed 2 bases from V and 0 bases from J; junction bases left unmatched: 6. This CDR3 is 17 amino acids long. CDR1 and CDR2 from the germline V gene are SGHLS and HYDKME.

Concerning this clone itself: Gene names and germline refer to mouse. CDR3 sequence reads: CASSLERSYEQYF. The sequenced CDR3 bases are TGTGCCAGCAGCTTAGAAAGATCTTATGAACAGTAC. The rearrangement joins TRBV3 to TRBJ2-7, with D unresolved. The CDR3 end falls 1 residue outside the read, so it is completed with the germline J gene. Germline CDR1 reads SNHLY; CDR2 reads FYNGKV (reference sequence). The CDR3 length is 13 residues. Trimming took 1 base from V and 4 from J, leaving 8 bases between them. Combining the CDR3 with reference TRBV3 and TRBJ2-7 gives the whole variable domain GPKVLQIPSHQIIDMGQMVTLNCDPVSNHLYFYWYKQILGQQMEFLVNFYNGKVMEKSKLFKDQFSVERPDGSYFTLKIQPTALEDSAVYFCASSLERSYEQYFGPGTRLTVL.

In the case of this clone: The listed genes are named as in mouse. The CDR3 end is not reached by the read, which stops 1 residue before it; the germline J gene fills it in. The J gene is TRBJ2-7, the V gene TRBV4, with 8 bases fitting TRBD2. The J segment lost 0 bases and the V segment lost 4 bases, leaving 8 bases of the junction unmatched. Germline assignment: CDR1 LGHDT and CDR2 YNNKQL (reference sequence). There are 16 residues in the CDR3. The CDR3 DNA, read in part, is TGTGCCAGCAGCTTTGGGGGGGGCGCTGGCTCCTATGAACAGTAC. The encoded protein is CASSFGGGAGSYEQY. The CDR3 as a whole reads CASSFGGGAGSYEQYF.

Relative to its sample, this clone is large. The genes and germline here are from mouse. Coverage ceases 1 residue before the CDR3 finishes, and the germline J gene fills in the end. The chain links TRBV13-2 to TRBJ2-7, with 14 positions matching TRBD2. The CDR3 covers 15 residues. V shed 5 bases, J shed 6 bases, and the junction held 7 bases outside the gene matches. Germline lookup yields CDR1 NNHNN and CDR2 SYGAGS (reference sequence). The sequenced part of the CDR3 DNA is TGTGCCAGCGGACCGGGACTGGGGGGGCGCTCTGAACAGTAC. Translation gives CASGPGLGGRSEQY. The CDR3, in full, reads CASGPGLGGRSEQYF.

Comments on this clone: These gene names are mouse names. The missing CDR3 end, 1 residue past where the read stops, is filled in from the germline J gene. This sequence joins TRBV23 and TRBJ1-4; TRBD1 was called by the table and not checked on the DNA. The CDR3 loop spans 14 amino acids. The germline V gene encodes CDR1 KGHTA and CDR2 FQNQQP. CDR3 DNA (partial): TGCTCCAGCAGTCAACAGATTTCCAACGAAAGATTATTT. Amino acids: CSSSQQISNERLF. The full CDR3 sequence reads CSSSQQISNERLFF.

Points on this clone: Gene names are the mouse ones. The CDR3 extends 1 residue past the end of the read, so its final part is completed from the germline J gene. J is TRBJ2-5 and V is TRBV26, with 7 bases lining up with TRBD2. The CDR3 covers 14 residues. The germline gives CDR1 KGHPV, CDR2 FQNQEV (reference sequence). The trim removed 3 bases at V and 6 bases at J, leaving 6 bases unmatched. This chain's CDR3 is CASSLRELGDTQYF. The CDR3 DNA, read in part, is TGTGCCAGCAGTCTCAGGGAACTGGGGGACACCCAGTAC.

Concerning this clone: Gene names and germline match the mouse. The CDR3 region is CASSLRGGYYAEQFF. Incomplete CDR3 DNA: TGTGCCAGCAGTCTACGGGGGGGGTACTATGCTGAGCAGTTC. This rearrangement joins TRBV26 to TRBJ2-1; 7 positions match TRBD2. Read data end 1 residue before the CDR3 end; the end is taken from the germline J gene. Germline V gene lookup returns CDR1 KGHPV and CDR2 FQNQEV (reference sequence). The V segment lost 3 bases and the J segment 2 bases; nucleotides outside the gene matches: 4. This CDR3 comprises 15 residues.

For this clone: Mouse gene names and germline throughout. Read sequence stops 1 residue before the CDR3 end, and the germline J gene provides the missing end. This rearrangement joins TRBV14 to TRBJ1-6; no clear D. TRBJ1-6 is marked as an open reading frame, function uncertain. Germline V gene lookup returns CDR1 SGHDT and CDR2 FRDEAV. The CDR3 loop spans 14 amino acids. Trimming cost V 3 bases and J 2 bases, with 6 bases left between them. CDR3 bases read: TGTGCCAGCAGTTACAGTCCCTATAATTCGCCCCTCTAC. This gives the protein CASSYSPYNSPLY. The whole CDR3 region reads CASSYSPYNSPLYF.

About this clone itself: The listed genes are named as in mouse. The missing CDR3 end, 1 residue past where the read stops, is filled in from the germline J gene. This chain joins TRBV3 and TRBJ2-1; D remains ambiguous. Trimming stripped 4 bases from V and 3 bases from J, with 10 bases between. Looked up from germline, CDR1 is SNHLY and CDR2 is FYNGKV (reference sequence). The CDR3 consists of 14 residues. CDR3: CASSSGNSYAEQFF. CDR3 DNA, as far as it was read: TGTGCCAGCAGCTCCGGGAACAGCTATGCTGAGCAGTTC.

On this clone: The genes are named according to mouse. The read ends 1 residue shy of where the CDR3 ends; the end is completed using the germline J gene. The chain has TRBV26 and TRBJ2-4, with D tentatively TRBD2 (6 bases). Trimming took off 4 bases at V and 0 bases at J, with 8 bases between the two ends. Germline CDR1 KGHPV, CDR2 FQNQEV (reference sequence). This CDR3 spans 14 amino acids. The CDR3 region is CASSPGTSQNTLYF. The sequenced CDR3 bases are TGTGCCAGCAGTCCTGGGACTAGTCAAAACACCTTGTAC.

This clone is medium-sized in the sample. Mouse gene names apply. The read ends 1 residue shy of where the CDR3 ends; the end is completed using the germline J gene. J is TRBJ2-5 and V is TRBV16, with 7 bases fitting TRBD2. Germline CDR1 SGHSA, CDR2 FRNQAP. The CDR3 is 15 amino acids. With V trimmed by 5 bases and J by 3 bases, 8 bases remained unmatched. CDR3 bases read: TGTGCAAGCAGCCCAGATAGGACTGGTCAAGACACCCAGTAC. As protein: CASSPDRTGQDTQY. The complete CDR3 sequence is CASSPDRTGQDTQYF.

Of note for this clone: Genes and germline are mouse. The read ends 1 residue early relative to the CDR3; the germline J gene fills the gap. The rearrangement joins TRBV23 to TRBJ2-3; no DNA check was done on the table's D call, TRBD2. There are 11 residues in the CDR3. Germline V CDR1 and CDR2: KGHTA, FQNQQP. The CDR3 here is CSSSLGESLYF. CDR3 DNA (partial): TGCTCCAGCAGTCTGGGGGAATCGCTGTAT.

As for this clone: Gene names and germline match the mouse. CDR3 bases read: TGCTCCAGCAGTCAAACAACAAACTCCGACTACACC. Amino acids: CSSSQTTNSDYT. Given in full, the CDR3 is CSSSQTTNSDYTF. This chain joins TRBV23 and TRBJ1-2; the table names TRBD1, a call not compared with the DNA. The CDR3 end lies 1 residue beyond the end of the read and is filled in from the germline J gene. The CDR3 totals 13 residues. Germline V gives CDR1 KGHTA, CDR2 FQNQQP.

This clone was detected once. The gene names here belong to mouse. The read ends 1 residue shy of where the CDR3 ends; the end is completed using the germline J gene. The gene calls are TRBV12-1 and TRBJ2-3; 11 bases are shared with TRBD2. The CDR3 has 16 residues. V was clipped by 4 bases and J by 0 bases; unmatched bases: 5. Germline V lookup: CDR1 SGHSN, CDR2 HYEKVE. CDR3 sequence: CASSLGLGVSAETLYF. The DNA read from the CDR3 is TGTGCCAGCTCGCTGGGACTGGGGGTTAGTGCAGAAACGCTGTAT.

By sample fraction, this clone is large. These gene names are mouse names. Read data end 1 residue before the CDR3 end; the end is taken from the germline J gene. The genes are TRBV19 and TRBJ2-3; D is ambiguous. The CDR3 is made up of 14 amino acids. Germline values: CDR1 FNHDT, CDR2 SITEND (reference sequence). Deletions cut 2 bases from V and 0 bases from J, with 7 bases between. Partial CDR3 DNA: TGTGCCAGCAGTATGTTGGGCAGTGCAGAAACGCTGTAT. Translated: CASSMLGSAETLY. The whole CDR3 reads CASSMLGSAETLYF. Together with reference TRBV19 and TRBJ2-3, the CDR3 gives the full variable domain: GGIITQTPKFLIGQEGQKLTLKCQQNFNHDTMYWYRQDSGKGLRLIYYSITENDLQKGDLSEGYDASREKKSSFSLTVTSAQKNEMAVFLCASSMLGSAETLYFGSGTRLTVL.

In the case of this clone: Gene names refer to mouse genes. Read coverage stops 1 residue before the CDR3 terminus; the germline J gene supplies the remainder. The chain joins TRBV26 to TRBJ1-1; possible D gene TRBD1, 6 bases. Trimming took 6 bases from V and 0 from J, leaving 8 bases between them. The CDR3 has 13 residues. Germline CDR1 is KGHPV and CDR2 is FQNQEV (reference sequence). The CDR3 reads CASSRQANTEVFF. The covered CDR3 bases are TGTGCCAGCAGCCGACAGGCAAACACAGAAGTCTTC.

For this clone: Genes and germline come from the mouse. The CDR3 here is CASSPGQANTEVFF. The covered CDR3 bases are TGTGCCAGCAGCCCGGGACAGGCAAACACAGAAGTCTTC. This chain joins TRBV26 and TRBJ1-1; 8 bases map to TRBD1. Coverage ceases 1 residue before the CDR3 finishes, and the germline J gene fills in the end. The CDR3 extends over 14 amino acids. Trimming cost V 6 bases and J 0 bases; bases outside gene matches: 3. Germline CDR1 reads KGHPV; CDR2 reads FQNQEV (reference sequence).

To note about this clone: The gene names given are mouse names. This CDR3 reads CASCWGGQNTLYF. The CDR3 bases that were read are TGTGCCAGCTGCTGGGGAGGTCAAAACACCTTGTAC. The J gene is TRBJ2-4, the V gene TRBV12-2; D perhaps matches TRBD2 (6 bases). The DNA ends 1 residue before the CDR3 does, and the rest of the CDR3 is filled in from the germline J gene. The CDR3 runs to 13 residues. V dropped 5 bases and J dropped 1 base, with 9 bases sitting between them. Germline V gene sequence: CDR1 SGHLS, CDR2 HYDKME.

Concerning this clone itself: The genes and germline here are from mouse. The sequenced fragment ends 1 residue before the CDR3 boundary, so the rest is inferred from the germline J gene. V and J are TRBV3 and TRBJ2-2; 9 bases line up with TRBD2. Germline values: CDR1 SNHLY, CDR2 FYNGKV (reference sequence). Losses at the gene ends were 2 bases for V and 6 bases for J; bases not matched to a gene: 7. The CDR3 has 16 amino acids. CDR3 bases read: TGTGCCAGCAGCTTATTCCTATGGGGGGGCTCCGGGCAGCTCTAC. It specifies CASSLFLWGGSGQLY. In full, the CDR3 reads CASSLFLWGGSGQLYF.

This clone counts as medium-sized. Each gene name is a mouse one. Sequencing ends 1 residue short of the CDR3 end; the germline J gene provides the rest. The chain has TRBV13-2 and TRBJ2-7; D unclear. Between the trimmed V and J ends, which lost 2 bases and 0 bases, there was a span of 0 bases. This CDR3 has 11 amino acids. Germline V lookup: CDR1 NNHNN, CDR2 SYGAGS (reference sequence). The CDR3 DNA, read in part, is TGTGCCAGCGGTGACTCCTATGAACAGTAC. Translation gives CASGDSYEQY. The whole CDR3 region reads CASGDSYEQYF.

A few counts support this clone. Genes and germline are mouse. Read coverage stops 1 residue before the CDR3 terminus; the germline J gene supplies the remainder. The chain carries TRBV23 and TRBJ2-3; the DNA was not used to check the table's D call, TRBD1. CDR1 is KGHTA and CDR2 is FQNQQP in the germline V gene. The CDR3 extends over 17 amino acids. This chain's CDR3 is CSSSQWDRGPGAETLYF. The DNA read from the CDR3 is TGCTCCAGCAGTCAATGGGACAGGGGGCCGGGTGCAGAAACGCTGTAT.

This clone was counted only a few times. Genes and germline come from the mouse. The sequenced CDR3 bases are TGTGCCAGCAGTATGGCAGAGAGGGGCATAAACACAGAAGTCTTC. Amino acids: CASSMAERGINTEVF. The CDR3 in full is CASSMAERGINTEVFF. This chain links TRBV13-3 with TRBJ1-1, with D perhaps matching TRBD1 (5 bases). The read stops 1 residue short of the end of the CDR3; the missing end is completed from the germline J gene. This CDR3 spans 16 amino acids. V was clipped by 4 bases and J by 1 base, with 17 bases between them. The V gene's germline CDR1 is NNHDY and CDR2 SYVADS.